This note documents a single T cell receptor beta chain sequence. TCRdb recomputed calls from the 5' RACE reads with MiXCR, one row per CDR3 protein. The sample carries around 230,000 distinct CDR3 sequences, 8.2% recorded once. The sample comes from a study of CD8 T cells in ankylosing spondylitis. CDR1 LNHDA and CDR2 SQIVND come from the germline V gene (reference sequence). The CDR3 extends over 12 amino acids. The V gene lost 6 bases and the J gene lost 6 bases, with 9 bases spanning the gap. The V and J genes are TRBV19 and TRBJ1-5; no firm D call. The TCR comes from a female donor with ankylosing spondylitis or in good health (not recorded which). Sequencing used blood, either unsorted or a sorted T cell fraction (not recorded which). The chain's CDR3 is CASSERFQPQHF. In DNA form, the CDR3 reads TGTGCCAGTAGCGAGAGATTTCAGCCCCAGCATTTT. The whole variable domain, filled in from reference TRBV19 and TRBJ1-5, reads DGGITQSPKYLFRKEGQNVTLSCEQNLNHDAMYWYRQDPGQGLRLIYYSQIVNDFQKGDIAEGYSVSREKKESFPLTVTSAQKNPTAFYLCASSERFQPQHFGDGTRLSIL.